Sequencing of this T cell receptor (beta chain) was carried out in a study of T cell changes during pregnancy in multiple sclerosis. This CDR3 has 16 residues. The germline CDR1 and CDR2 sequences are MNHEY and SMNVEV (reference sequence). V was shortened by 4 bases and J by 8 bases, with 23 bases between the two germline ends. Some clones are missing from TCRdb's copy, which holds only in-frame ones; the method was immunoSEQ multiplex PCR. The sample includes fewer than 65,000 clones, 91% of them seen just once. The starting material was peripheral blood, obtained in the third trimester of pregnancy. The chain combines TRBV27 with TRBJ1-1; D is possibly TRBD1 (5 bases). This clonotype was sampled from a female donor in good health, enrolled as a control in a pregnancy study. The CDR3 sequence is CASSSGLPLAGPEAFF. In nucleotides, the CDR3 is TGTGCCAGCAGTTCGGGACTTCCGCTGGCTGGCCCAGAAGCTTTCTTT.